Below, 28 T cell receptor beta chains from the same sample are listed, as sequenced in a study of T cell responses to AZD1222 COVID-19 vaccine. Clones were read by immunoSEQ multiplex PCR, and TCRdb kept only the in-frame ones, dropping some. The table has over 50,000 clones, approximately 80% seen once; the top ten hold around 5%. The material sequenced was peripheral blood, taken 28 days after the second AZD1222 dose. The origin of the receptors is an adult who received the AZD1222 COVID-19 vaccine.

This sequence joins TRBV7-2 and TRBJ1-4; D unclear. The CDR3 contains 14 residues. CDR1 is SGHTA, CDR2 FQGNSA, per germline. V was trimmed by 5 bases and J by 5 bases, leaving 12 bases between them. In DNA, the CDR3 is TGTGCCAGCAGCAGAGAGCGACGGAATGAAAAACTGTTTTTT. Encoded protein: CASSRERRNEKLFF. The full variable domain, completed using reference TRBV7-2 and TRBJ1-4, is GAGVSQSPSNKVTEKGKDVELRCDPISGHTALYWYRQSLGQGLEFLIYFQGNSAPDKSGLPSDRFSAERTGGSVSTLTIQRTQQEDSAVYLCASSRERRNEKLFFGSGTQLSVL.

In nucleotides, the CDR3 is TGTGCCAGCAGCCAAGCTGGGTATAACTATGGCTACACCTTC. It translates to CASSQAGYNYGYTF. This chain links TRBV3-1 (or the pseudogene TRBV3-2) with TRBJ1-2; D ambiguous. Trimming left V 1 base short and J 1 base short, with 7 bases between. Germline-derived CDR1 and CDR2 are LGHDT and YNNKEL (reference sequence). This CDR3 spans 14 amino acids.

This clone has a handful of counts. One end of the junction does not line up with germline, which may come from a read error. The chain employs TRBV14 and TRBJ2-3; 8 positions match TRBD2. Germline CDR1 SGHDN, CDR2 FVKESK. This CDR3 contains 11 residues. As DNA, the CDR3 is TGTGCCAGCAGCCCGGGACTAGTCACACATTTT. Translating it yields CASSPGLVTHF.

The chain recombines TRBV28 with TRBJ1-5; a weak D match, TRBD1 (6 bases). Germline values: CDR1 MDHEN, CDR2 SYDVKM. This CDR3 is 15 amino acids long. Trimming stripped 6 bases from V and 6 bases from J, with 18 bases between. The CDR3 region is CASSLDRLGRQPQHF. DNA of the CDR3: TGTGCCAGCAGCCTCGACAGGTTAGGACGTCAGCCCCAGCATTTT.

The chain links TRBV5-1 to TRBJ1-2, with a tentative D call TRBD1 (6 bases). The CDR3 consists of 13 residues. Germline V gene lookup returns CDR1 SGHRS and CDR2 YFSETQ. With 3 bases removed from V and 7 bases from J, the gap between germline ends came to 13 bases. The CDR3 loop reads CASSSLGQSGYTF. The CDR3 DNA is TGCGCCAGCAGCTCTCTAGGACAGTCTGGCTACACCTTC.

The DNA of the CDR3 is TGTGCCAGCAGCCCCGGGACAAGTAATCAGCCCCAGCATTTT. Amino acids: CASSPGTSNQPQHF. The rearrangement uses TRBV5-6 and TRBJ1-5; maybe TRBD1 (6 bases). V lost 4 bases to trimming and J lost 4 bases, with 12 bases between them. There are 14 residues in the CDR3. CDR1 and CDR2 (germline): SGHDT, YYEEEE.

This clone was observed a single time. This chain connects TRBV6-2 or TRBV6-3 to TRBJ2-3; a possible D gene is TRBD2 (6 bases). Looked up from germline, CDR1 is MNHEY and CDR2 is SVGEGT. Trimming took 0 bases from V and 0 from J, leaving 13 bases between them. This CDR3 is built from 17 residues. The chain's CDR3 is CASSYSTRGLSTDTQYF. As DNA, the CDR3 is TGTGCCAGCAGTTACTCCACGAGGGGACTTAGCACAGATACGCAGTATTTT.

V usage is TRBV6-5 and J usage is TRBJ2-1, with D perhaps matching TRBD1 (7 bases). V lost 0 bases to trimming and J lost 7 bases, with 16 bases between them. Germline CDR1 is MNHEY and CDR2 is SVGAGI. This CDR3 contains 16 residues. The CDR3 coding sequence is TGTGCCAGCAGTTACTCCGTAAAACAGGGGAGGAATGAGCAGTTCTTC. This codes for CASSYSVKQGRNEQFF.

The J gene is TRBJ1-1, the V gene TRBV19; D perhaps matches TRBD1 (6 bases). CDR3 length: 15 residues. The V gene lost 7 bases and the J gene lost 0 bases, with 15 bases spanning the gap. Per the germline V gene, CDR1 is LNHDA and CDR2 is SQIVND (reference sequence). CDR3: CASTYTGTLNTEAFF. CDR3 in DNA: TGTGCCAGTACCTATACAGGGACGCTGAACACTGAAGCTTTCTTT.

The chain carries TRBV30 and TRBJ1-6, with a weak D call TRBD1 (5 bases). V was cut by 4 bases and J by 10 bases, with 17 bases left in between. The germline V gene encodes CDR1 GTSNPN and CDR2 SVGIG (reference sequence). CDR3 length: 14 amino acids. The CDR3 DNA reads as TGTGCCTGGACCAGGCAGGGAGGGTACTCACCCCTCCACTTT. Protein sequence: CAWTRQGGYSPLHF. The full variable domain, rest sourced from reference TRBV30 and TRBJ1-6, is SQTIHQWPATLVQPVGSPLSLECTVEGTSNPNLYWYRQAAGRGLQLLFYSVGIGQISSEVPQNLSASRPQDRQFILSSKKLLLSDSGFYLCAWTRQGGYSPLHFGNGTRLTVT.

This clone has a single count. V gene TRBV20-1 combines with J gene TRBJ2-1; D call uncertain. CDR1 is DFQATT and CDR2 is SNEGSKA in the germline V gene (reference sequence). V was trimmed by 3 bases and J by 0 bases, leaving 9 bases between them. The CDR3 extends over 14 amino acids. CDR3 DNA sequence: TGCAGTGCTAGTAATATTATCTCCTACAATGAGCAGTTCTTC. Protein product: CSASNIISYNEQFF.

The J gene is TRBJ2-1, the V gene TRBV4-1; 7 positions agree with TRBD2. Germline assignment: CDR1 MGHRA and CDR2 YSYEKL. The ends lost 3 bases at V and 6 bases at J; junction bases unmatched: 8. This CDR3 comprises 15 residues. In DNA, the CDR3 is TGCGCCAGCAGCCATGTGGGAGGGCCTCGCAATGAGCAGTTCTTC. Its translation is CASSHVGGPRNEQFF.

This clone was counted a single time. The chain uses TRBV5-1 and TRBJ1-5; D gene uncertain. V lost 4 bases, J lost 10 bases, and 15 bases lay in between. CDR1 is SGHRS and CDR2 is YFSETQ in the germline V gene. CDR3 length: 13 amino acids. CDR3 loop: CASSESLTAPQHF. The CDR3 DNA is TGCGCCAGCAGCGAGAGTTTAACGGCACCCCAGCATTTT.

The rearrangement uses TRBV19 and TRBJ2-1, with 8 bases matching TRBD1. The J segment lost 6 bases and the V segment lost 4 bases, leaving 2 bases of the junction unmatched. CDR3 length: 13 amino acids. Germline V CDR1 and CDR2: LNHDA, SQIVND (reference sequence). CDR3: CASSTGQVNEQFF. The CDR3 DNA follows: TGTGCCAGTAGTACGGGACAGGTCAATGAGCAGTTCTTC. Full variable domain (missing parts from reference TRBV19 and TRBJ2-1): DGGITQSPKYLFRKEGQNVTLSCEQNLNHDAMYWYRQDPGQGLRLIYYSQIVNDFQKGDIAEGYSVSREKKESFPLTVTSAQKNPTAFYLCASSTGQVNEQFFGPGTRLTVL.

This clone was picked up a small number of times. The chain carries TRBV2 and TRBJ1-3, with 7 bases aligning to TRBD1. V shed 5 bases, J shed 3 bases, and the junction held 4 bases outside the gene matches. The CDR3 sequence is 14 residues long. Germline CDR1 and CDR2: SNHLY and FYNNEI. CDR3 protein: CASSFDRVGNTIYF. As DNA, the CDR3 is TGTGCCAGCAGTTTCGACAGGGTTGGAAACACCATATATTTT.

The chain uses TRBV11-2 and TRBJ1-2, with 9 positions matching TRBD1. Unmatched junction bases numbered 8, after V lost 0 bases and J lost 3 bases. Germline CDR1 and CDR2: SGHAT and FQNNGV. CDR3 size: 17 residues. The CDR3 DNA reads TGTGCCAGCAGCTTAGATCTAAGGACAGGGGCTCACTATGGCTACACCTTC. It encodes CASSLDLRTGAHYGYTF.

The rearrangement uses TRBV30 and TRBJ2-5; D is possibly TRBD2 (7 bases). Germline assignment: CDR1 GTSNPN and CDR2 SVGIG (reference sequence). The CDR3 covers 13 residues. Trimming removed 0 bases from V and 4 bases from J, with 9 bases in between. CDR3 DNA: TGTGCCTGGAGTGTACGGGGGGCAGAGACCCAGTACTTC. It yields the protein CAWSVRGAETQYF.

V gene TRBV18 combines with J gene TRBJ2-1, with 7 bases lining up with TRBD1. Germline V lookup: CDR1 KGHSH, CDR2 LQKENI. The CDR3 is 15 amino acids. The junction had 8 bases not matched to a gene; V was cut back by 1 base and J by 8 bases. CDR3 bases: TGTGCCAGCTCACCACAGGGGGCAAGTCGGGATGAGCAGTTCTTC. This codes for CASSPQGASRDEQFF.

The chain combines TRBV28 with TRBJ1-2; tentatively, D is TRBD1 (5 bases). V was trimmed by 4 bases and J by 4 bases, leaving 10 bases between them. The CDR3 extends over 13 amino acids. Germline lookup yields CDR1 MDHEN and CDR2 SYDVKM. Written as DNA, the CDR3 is TGTGCCAGCAGTTCCGGACAAGTCTATGGCTACACCTTC. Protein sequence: CASSSGQVYGYTF.

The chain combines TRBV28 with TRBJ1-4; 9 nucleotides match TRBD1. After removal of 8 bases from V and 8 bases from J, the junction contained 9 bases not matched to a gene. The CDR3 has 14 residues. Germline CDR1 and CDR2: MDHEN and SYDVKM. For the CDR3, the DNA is TGTGCCAGCGGTACCGGGACAGGGAGCGAAAAACTGTTTTTT. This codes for CASGTGTGSEKLFF.

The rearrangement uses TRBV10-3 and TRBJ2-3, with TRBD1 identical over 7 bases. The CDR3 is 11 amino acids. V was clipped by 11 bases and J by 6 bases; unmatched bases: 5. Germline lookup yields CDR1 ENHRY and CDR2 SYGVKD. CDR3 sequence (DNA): TGTGCCCACGGACAGGAGGATACGCAGTATTTT. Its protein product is CAHGQEDTQYF.

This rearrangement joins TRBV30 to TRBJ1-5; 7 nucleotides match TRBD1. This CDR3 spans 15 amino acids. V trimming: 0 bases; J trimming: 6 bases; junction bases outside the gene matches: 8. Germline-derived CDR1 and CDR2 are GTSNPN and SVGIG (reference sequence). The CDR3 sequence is CAWSVQGDILQPQHF. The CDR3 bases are TGTGCCTGGAGTGTCCAGGGGGACATACTTCAGCCCCAGCATTTT.

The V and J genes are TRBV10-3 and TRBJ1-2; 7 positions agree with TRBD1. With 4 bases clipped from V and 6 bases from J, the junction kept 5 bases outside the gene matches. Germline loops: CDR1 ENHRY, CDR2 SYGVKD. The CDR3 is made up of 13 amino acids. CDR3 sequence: CAISGQGFDGYTF. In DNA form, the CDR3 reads TGTGCCATCAGTGGACAGGGTTTTGATGGCTACACCTTC.

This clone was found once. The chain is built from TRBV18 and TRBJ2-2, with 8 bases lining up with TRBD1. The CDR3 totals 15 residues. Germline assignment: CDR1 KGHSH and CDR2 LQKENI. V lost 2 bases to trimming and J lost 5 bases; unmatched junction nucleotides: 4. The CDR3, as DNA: TGTGCCAGCTCACCATCAGGGGGCCCTACCGGGGAGCTGTTTTTT. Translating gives CASSPSGGPTGELFF. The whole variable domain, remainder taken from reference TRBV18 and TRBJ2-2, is NAGVMQNPRHLVRRRGQEARLRCSPMKGHSHVYWYRQLPEEGLKFMVYLQKENIIDESGMPKERFSAEFPKEGPSILRIQQVVRGDSAAYFCASSPSGGPTGELFFGEGSRLTVL.

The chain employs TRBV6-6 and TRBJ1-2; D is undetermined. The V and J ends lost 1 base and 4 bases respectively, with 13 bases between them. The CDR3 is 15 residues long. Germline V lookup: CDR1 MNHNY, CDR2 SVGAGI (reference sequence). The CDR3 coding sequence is TGTGCCAGCAGTTACTGGGAGGGCCGGGCCTATGGCTACACCTTC. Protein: CASSYWEGRAYGYTF.

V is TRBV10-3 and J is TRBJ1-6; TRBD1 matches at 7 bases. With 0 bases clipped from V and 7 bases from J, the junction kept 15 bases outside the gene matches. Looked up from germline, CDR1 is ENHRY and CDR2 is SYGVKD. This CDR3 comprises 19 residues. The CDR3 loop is CAISESRSGGPGGNSPLHF. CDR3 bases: TGTGCCATCAGTGAGTCGCGCTCAGGGGGTCCCGGTGGGAATTCACCCCTCCACTTT.

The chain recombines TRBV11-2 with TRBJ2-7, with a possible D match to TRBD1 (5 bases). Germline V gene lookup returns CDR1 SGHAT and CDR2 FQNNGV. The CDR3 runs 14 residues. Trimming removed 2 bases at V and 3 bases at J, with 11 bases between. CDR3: CASSLSRVHYEQYV. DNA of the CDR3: TGTGCCAGCAGCTTAAGCAGGGTGCACTACGAGCAGTACGTC.

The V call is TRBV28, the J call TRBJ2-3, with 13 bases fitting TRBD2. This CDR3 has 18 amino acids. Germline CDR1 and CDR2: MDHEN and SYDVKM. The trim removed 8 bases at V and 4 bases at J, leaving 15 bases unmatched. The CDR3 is CASSSGLAGPQVPDTQYF. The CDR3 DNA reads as TGTGCCAGCTCCTCGGGACTAGCGGGACCCCAGGTCCCAGATACGCAGTATTTT.